Below are 29 T cell receptor beta chains sequenced from a single sample in a study of molecular identifiers for immune sequencing clone quantification. Via MiXCR, TCRdb re-called the PCR reads, giving one row per CDR3 protein. The sample lists around 86,000 distinct CDR3 sequences, under 20% occurring once. Sample: naive CD8+ T cells from blood, with Jurkat cell RNA spiked in. Described subset: FACS-sorted CD8+CD4-CCR7+CD45RA+ naive T cells. These receptors were taken from a human donor in good health. Some libraries in this study had Jurkat cell RNA spiked in.

This clonotype was seen repeatedly, ten times or more. This chain links TRBV10-2 with TRBJ1-2; no definite D call. V dropped 0 bases and J dropped 2 bases, with 10 bases sitting between them. CDR3 length: 15 amino acids. CDR1 is WSHSY and CDR2 is SAAADI in the germline V gene. The CDR3 loop reads CASSESTAVNYGYTF. CDR3 bases: TGCGCCAGCAGTGAGTCCACGGCCGTAAACTATGGCTACACCTTC.

This clonotype was seen only once. A read error is possible here, since a much larger clone lies one base away. This chain connects TRBV13 to TRBJ2-1, with 9 bases matching TRBD2. This CDR3 contains 15 residues. V was clipped by 2 bases and J by 7 bases; unmatched bases: 6. Per the germline V gene, CDR1 is PRHDT and CDR2 is FYEKMQ (reference sequence). CDR3: CASSLTGTSWNEQFF. CDR3 nucleotide sequence: TGTGCCAGCAGCTTAACCGGGACTAGCTGGAATGAGCAGTTCTTC. The variable domain in full, completed from reference TRBV13 and TRBJ2-1, reads AAGVIQSPRHLIKEKRETATLKCYPIPRHDTVYWYQQGPGQDPQFLISFYEKMQSDKGSIPDRFSAQQFSDYHSELNMSSLELGDSALYFCASSLTGTSWNEQFFGPGTRLTVL.

This clonotype was seen repeatedly, ten times or more. V is TRBV4-1 and J is TRBJ2-7, with TRBD1 matching 7 bases. The germline V gene has CDR1 MGHRA and CDR2 YSYEKL. After removal of 2 bases from V and 4 bases from J, the junction contained 5 bases not matched to a gene. The CDR3 totals 14 residues. CDR3 bases: TGCGCCAGCAGCCAACAGACAGGGAATTACGAGCAGTACTTC. Its translation: CASSQQTGNYEQYF.

Ten or more counts support this clonotype. V usage is TRBV11-1 and J usage is TRBJ2-7, with unresolved D. V was trimmed by 5 bases and J by 4 bases, leaving 12 bases between them. The CDR3 extends over 13 amino acids. The germline V gene encodes CDR1 SGHAT and CDR2 FQDESV (reference sequence). The CDR3 DNA sequence: TGTGCCAGCAGCCACCCGGATTTATACGAGCAGTACTTC. It specifies CASSHPDLYEQYF.

The table lists this clonotype with many counts. The chain combines TRBV29-1 with TRBJ1-3, with D unresolved. V was pared by 5 bases and J by 1 base, with 6 bases between. The CDR3 spans 12 residues. The germline V gene has CDR1 SQVTM and CDR2 ANQGSEA. The CDR3 spells CSVLPSGNTIYF. DNA of the CDR3: TGCAGCGTTCTTCCTTCTGGAAACACCATATATTTT.

This clonotype showed up many times. V is TRBV19 and J is TRBJ2-3; D may correspond to TRBD1 or TRBD2 (5 bases each). This CDR3 has 13 residues. V gave up 8 bases and J gave up 4 bases, with 13 bases separating them. CDR1 is LNHDA, CDR2 SQIVND, per germline (reference sequence). For the CDR3, the DNA is TGTGCCAGTGGGACCGAGATTTCAGATACGCAGTATTTT. Amino acid sequence: CASGTEISDTQYF.

Comments on this clonotype: A much larger clonotype is one base distant, so this may be a read error. The rearrangement links TRBV6-2 or TRBV6-3 to TRBJ2-7; unclear D gene. Germline V gene data show CDR1 as MNHEY and CDR2 as SVGEGT. The CDR3 is made up of 12 amino acids. CDR3 residues: CANSLPLSEQYF. For the CDR3, the DNA is TGTGCCAACAGTTTGCCCCTTAGCGAGCAGTACTTC.

This clonotype was detected many times. The chain recombines TRBV29-1 with TRBJ1-2, with D unclear. This CDR3 region has 13 residues. Trimming removed 7 bases at V and 8 bases at J, with 20 bases between. Germline values: CDR1 SQVTM, CDR2 ANQGSEA. The CDR3 DNA reads TGCAGCGCACCCCCTTCAGGAGGGAGAGGCTACACCTTC. It specifies CSAPPSGGRGYTF. Complete variable domain (other parts from reference TRBV29-1 and TRBJ1-2): SAVISQKPSRDICQRGTSLTIQCQVDSQVTMMFWYRQQPGQSLTLIATANQGSEATYESGFVIDKFPISRPNLTFSTLTVSNMSPEDSSIYLCSAPPSGGRGYTFGSGTRLTVV.

This clonotype appeared many times. This chain uses TRBV9 with TRBJ2-2; D gene ambiguous. The V end was cut by 4 bases, the J end by 5 bases, with 15 bases between. Germline V gene lookup returns CDR1 SGDLS and CDR2 YYNGEE. The CDR3 consists of 15 residues. In DNA form, the CDR3 reads TGTGCCAGCAGCCCTCAGTACGTCACGACCGGGGAGCTGTTTTTT. Translating gives CASSPQYVTTGELFF.

The sample holds many counts of this clonotype. The V and J genes are TRBV9 and TRBJ2-1; 7 bases fit TRBD2. V shed 2 bases, J shed 4 bases, and the junction held 3 bases outside the gene matches. Germline V gene data show CDR1 as SGDLS and CDR2 as YYNGEE. The CDR3 is 14 amino acids. The CDR3 is CASSVSSGYNEQFF. CDR3 nucleotide sequence: TGTGCCAGCAGCGTTAGTAGCGGGTACAATGAGCAGTTCTTC.

Ten or more counts support this clonotype. The chain has TRBV27 and TRBJ1-3; D is ambiguous. V lost 0 bases and J lost 1, with 4 bases in between. In germline, CDR1 is MNHEY, CDR2 SMNVEV (reference sequence). The CDR3 covers 14 residues. CDR3: CASSLSRSGNTIYF. The CDR3, as DNA: TGTGCCAGCAGTTTATCGAGATCTGGAAACACCATATATTTT.

This clonotype was seen many times. The CDR3 DNA follows: TGTGCCAGCAGCTTAGGAGGAAGGTACGAGCAGTACTTC. Residues: CASSLGGRYEQYF. This chain connects TRBV7-6 to TRBJ2-7; D remains unclear. The V end lost 1 base, the J end lost 4 bases, and 8 bases lay between the germline ends. Germline values: CDR1 SGHVS, CDR2 FNYEAQ. This CDR3 is built from 13 residues.

There are many counts of this clonotype. The chain joins TRBV3-1 to TRBJ1-5; no firm D call. The V and J ends lost 0 bases and 0 bases respectively, with 6 bases between them. Germline loops: CDR1 LGHDT, CDR2 YNNKEL (reference sequence). The CDR3 length is 15 residues. Written as DNA, the CDR3 is TGTGCCAGCAGCCAAGAGGCATATAGCAATCAGCCCCAGCATTTT. Its protein product is CASSQEAYSNQPQHF.

In this sample, this clonotype turned up many times. This chain connects TRBV4-3 to TRBJ2-1; D gene unclear. Germline V gives CDR1 LGHNA, CDR2 YSLEER. This CDR3 region has 13 residues. V was shortened by 0 bases and J by 6 bases, with 6 bases between the two germline ends. The CDR3 sequence is CASSQDLGNEQFF. The DNA for the CDR3 is TGCGCCAGCAGCCAAGATTTAGGCAATGAGCAGTTCTTC.

This clonotype was recorded many times. The V gene is TRBV7-3, the J gene TRBJ2-3, with TRBD2 matching 15 bases. Germline lookup yields CDR1 SGHTA and CDR2 FQGTGA. CDR3 length: 16 residues. The V segment lost 5 bases and the J segment 4 bases; nucleotides outside the gene matches: 4. The CDR3 protein is CASSGLAGGRADTQYF. CDR3 in DNA: TGTGCCAGCAGCGGACTAGCGGGAGGGCGGGCAGATACGCAGTATTTT.

This clonotype was seen repeatedly, ten times or more. The rearrangement links TRBV5-4 to TRBJ1-1; 9 positions agree with TRBD1. V lost 5 bases to trimming and J lost 1 base; unmatched junction nucleotides: 18. Germline V gene sequence: CDR1 SGHNT, CDR2 YYREEE (reference sequence). The CDR3 totals 19 residues. CDR3 amino acids: CASRANLLDRGEKNTEAFF. DNA for the CDR3: TGTGCCAGCAGAGCGAATTTGCTGGACAGGGGTGAGAAGAACACTGAAGCTTTCTTT. Full variable domain (outside the CDR3, taken from reference TRBV5-4 and TRBJ1-1): ETGVTQSPTHLIKTRGQQVTLRCSSQSGHNTVSWYQQALGQGPQFIFQYYREEENGRGNFPPRFSGLQFPNYSSELNVNALELDDSALYLCASRANLLDRGEKNTEAFFGQGTRLTVV.

On this clonotype itself: A single base separates this from a much larger clone, so it may be a read error. The gene calls are TRBV19 and TRBJ2-1; D might be TRBD1 (5 bases). Germline V gene sequence: CDR1 LNHDA, CDR2 SQIVND (reference sequence). The CDR3 has 13 residues. With 8 bases removed from V and 3 bases from J, the gap between germline ends came to 11 bases. The CDR3 protein is CASGQGYYNEQFF. CDR3 sequence (DNA): TGTGCCAGTGGTCAGGGTTACTACAATGAGCAGTTCTTC.

Ten or more counts support this clonotype. This chain uses TRBV4-2 with TRBJ2-3; 13 nucleotides agree with TRBD2. CDR1 LGHNA and CDR2 YNFKEQ come from the germline V gene. V lost 1 base to trimming and J lost 0 bases; unmatched junction nucleotides: 13. The CDR3 sequence is 21 residues long. CDR3 amino acids: CASSQVVGLAGDRPSTDTQYF. CDR3 coding DNA: TGTGCCAGCAGCCAAGTCGTAGGACTAGCGGGAGACCGCCCTAGCACAGATACGCAGTATTTT.

This chain uses TRBV5-1 with TRBJ2-5; TRBD2 aligns across 11 bases. In germline, CDR1 is SGHRS, CDR2 YFSETQ. V was pared by 0 bases and J by 2 bases, with 3 bases of the junction left unmatched. CDR3 size: 16 residues. CDR3 amino acids: CASSLVPSGRQETQYF. CDR3 nucleotide sequence: TGCGCCAGCAGCTTGGTTCCTAGCGGGAGGCAAGAGACCCAGTACTTC.

This clonotype was picked up many times. This rearrangement joins TRBV11-2 to TRBJ1-1; D ambiguous. The germline CDR1 and CDR2 sequences are SGHAT and FQNNGV. The CDR3 is made up of 11 amino acids. With 6 bases removed from V and 0 bases from J, the gap between germline ends came to 2 bases. This chain's CDR3 is CASRVNTEAFF. The CDR3 DNA reads as TGTGCCAGCAGGGTGAACACTGAAGCTTTCTTT.

This clonotype was detected ten times or more. The chain uses TRBV2 and TRBJ2-1, with 12 bases identical to TRBD1. With 4 bases clipped from V and 10 bases from J, the junction kept 8 bases outside the gene matches. CDR3 length: 15 amino acids. Germline values: CDR1 SNHLY, CDR2 FYNNEI. As DNA, the CDR3 is TGTGCCAGCAGTGCGTCGGGACAGGGGGCTCGGGAGCAGTTCTTC. Its protein is CASSASGQGAREQFF.

V is TRBV4-1 and J is TRBJ2-5; a possible D gene is TRBD2 (5 bases). V was pared by 5 bases and J by 4 bases, with 17 bases between. Germline V gene sequence: CDR1 MGHRA, CDR2 YSYEKL. This CDR3 contains 15 residues. CDR3 nucleotides: TGCGCCAGCAGCATGCAGATTAGCGTTGGAGAGACCCAGTACTTC. Its protein is CASSMQISVGETQYF.

The chain combines TRBV10-3 with TRBJ2-3, with 8 positions matching TRBD1. The CDR3 covers 18 residues. CDR1 is ENHRY and CDR2 is SYGVKD in the germline V gene. Germline trimming cut 2 bases from V and 7 bases from J; bases unmatched to any gene: 17. The CDR3 coding sequence is TGTGCCATCAGTGAGGGAGTCAGTCGGCAGGGGGCTTGGAATACGCAGTATTTT. Residues: CAISEGVSRQGAWNTQYF.

The chain carries TRBV9 and TRBJ2-3, with 8 bases matching TRBD2. The CDR3 runs to 15 residues. Germline-derived CDR1 and CDR2 are SGDLS and YYNGEE. V shed 1 base, J shed 4 bases, and the junction held 5 bases outside the gene matches. This CDR3 is CASSVSGRAPDTQYF. The DNA of the CDR3 is TGTGCCAGCAGCGTATCCGGGAGGGCCCCAGATACGCAGTATTTT.

This clonotype showed up many times. CDR3 in DNA: TGTGCCAGCAGATCGGGGGGGGCCTACAATGAGCAGTTCTTC. Translated, it gives CASRSGGAYNEQFF. The rearrangement links TRBV7-8 to TRBJ2-1; 8 bases are a match to TRBD2. The CDR3 extends over 14 amino acids. Germline lookup yields CDR1 SGHVS and CDR2 FQNEAQ. V lost 6 bases, J lost 2 bases, and 3 bases stayed unmatched.

The V call is TRBV9, the J call TRBJ2-3, with D unresolved. Looked up from germline, CDR1 is SGDLS and CDR2 is YYNGEE. The CDR3 length is 15 residues. Trimming stripped 0 bases from V and 0 bases from J, with 8 bases between. The CDR3 reads CASSVAAQSTDTQYF. CDR3 DNA sequence: TGTGCCAGCAGCGTAGCAGCCCAGAGCACAGATACGCAGTATTTT.

This clonotype has a count of ten or more. This chain uses TRBV5-1 with TRBJ1-2; D is undetermined. This CDR3 has 13 amino acids. CDR1 SGHRS and CDR2 YFSETQ come from the germline V gene. Trimming stripped 0 bases from V and 5 bases from J, with 8 bases between. The CDR3 nucleotides are TGCGCCAGCAGCTTGGATCTGAGTTATGGCTACACCTTC. Its translation: CASSLDLSYGYTF.

This clonotype was observed many times. This chain uses TRBV6-5 with TRBJ1-1; D is undetermined. V lost 2 bases and J 5 bases, leaving 9 bases between the germline ends. Germline V gene lookup returns CDR1 MNHEY and CDR2 SVGAGI. The CDR3 is 13 residues long. CDR3 amino acids: CASSYGSRTEAFF. For the CDR3, the DNA is TGTGCCAGCAGTTACGGCTCCAGAACTGAAGCTTTCTTT.

This clonotype was detected many times. The rearrangement links TRBV4-3 to TRBJ2-7; 12 nucleotides align to TRBD2. The CDR3 sequence is 16 residues long. The germline V gene has CDR1 LGHNA and CDR2 YSLEER. V gave up 4 bases and J gave up 2 bases; unmatched junction bases: 6. DNA of the CDR3: TGCGCCAGCAGCCCACAGAGACTAGCGGGAGCCTACGAGCAGTACTTC. This sequence encodes CASSPQRLAGAYEQYF.